This T cell receptor (beta chain) was found in a study of blood T cell repertoires in COVID-19. Turning to the study itself: The origin of the acute and convalescent COVID-19 samples was the United States, Italy and Spain. Sources were T cells, B-cell-depleted T cells, or PBMCs; the material itself was cDNA or gDNA.

Original processing notes: Researchers report that nucleated cell counts were estimated from reference gene primer amplification. Some clones are missing from TCRdb's copy, which holds only in-frame ones; the method was immunoSEQ multiplex PCR. That table supplies the V and J calls and clone size; D and trimming were determined from the DNA. This sample has over 200,000 clones, with about 90% found just once. The sample comprised peripheral blood. This receptor was obtained from a woman in her twenties or thirties who had recovered from COVID-19.

The CDR3 protein is CSVEMRGTYNEQFF. The DNA of the CDR3 is TGCAGCGTTGAAATGCGGGGGACTTACAATGAGCAGTTCTTC. The chain couples TRBV29-1 to TRBJ2-1; TRBD2 matches at 7 bases. CDR1 is SQVTM, CDR2 ANQGSEA, per germline. CDR3 length: 14 residues. J gave up 4 bases and V 2 bases, and 5 bases lay outside the gene matches.